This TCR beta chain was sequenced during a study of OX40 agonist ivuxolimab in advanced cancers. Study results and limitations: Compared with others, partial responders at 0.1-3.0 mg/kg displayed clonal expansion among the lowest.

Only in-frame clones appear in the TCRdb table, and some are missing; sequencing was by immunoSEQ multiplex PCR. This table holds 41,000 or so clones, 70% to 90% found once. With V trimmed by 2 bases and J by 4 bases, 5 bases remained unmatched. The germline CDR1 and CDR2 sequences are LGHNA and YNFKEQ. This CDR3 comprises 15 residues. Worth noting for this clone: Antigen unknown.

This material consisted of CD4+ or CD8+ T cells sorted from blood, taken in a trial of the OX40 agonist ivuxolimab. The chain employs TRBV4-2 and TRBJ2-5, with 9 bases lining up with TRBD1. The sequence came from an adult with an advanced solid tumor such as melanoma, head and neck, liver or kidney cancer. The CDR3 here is CASSQSWGQGETQYF. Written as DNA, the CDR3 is TGTGCCAGCAGCCAAAGCTGGGGACAGGGAGAGACCCAGTACTTC.